The 7 T cell receptor beta chains reported below all come from one sample, sequenced in a study of human versus mouse CDR3 diversity and MHC coevolution. The protocol was immunoSEQ multiplex PCR, while the TCRdb copy is restricted to in-frame clones and leaves out a portion. Among about 83,000 clones listed, approximately 90% were seen once. What was sequenced was naive CD4+ T cells from blood. The subset denotes: CD45RO-negative CD62L-positive naive CD4 T cells. Every receptor here comes from a person between 30 and 69 years old in good health.

The rearrangement uses TRBV29-1 and TRBJ2-3; 7 bases map to TRBD1. CDR1 and CDR2 from the germline V gene are SQVTM and ANQGSEA. The V segment lost 6 bases and the J segment 2 bases; nucleotides outside the gene matches: 8. The CDR3 runs to 14 residues. The DNA for the CDR3 is TGCAGCGTCCGACAGGGTTCTACCACAGATACGCAGTATTTT. Residues: CSVRQGSTTDTQYF.

The chain combines TRBV5-4 with TRBJ2-2; 7 bases are a match to TRBD2. Germline V gene sequence: CDR1 SGHNT, CDR2 YYREEE (reference sequence). Trimming took 4 bases from V and 1 from J; bases not matched to a gene: 7. The CDR3 runs 16 residues. The CDR3 coding sequence is TGTGCCAGCAGCCTACCCAGCGGGATGAACACCGGGGAGCTGTTTTTT. Its translation: CASSLPSGMNTGELFF.

The chain combines TRBV5-4 with TRBJ1-6; perhaps TRBD1 as D (5 bases). Trimming took off 0 bases at V and 4 bases at J, with 8 bases between the two ends. The CDR3 has 15 amino acids. Germline CDR1 and CDR2: SGHNT and YYREEE (reference sequence). The CDR3 nucleotides are TGTGCCAGCAGCTTGGGGGGCGAGTATAATTCACCCCTCCACTTT. Encoded protein: CASSLGGEYNSPLHF. Variable domain in full (rest from reference TRBV5-4 and TRBJ1-6): ETGVTQSPTHLIKTRGQQVTLRCSSQSGHNTVSWYQQALGQGPQFIFQYYREEENGRGNFPPRFSGLQFPNYSSELNVNALELDDSALYLCASSLGGEYNSPLHFGNGTRLTVT.

V gene TRBV27 combines with J gene TRBJ2-7, with D perhaps TRBD1 (6 bases). V lost 4 bases and J 5 bases, leaving 15 bases between the germline ends. The CDR3 is made up of 14 amino acids. Germline V lookup: CDR1 MNHEY, CDR2 SMNVEV (reference sequence). The CDR3 sequence is CASSSGDLWDEQYF. CDR3 bases: TGTGCCAGCAGTTCAGGGGACCTTTGGGACGAGCAGTACTTC.

The V and J genes are TRBV25-1 and TRBJ2-7; possibly TRBD1 for D (6 bases). The V end was cut by 7 bases, the J end by 0 bases, with 13 bases between. Germline V gene sequence: CDR1 MGHDK, CDR2 SYGVNS. CDR3 length equals 14 residues. The CDR3 is CASNQGYASYEQYF. CDR3 DNA sequence: TGTGCCAGCAATCAGGGGTACGCCTCCTACGAGCAGTACTTC.

Only one count was recorded for this clone. The identical CDR3 is also encoded by other nucleotide sequences in the sample. This chain uses TRBV20-1 with TRBJ2-1; a weak D match, TRBD1 (6 bases). The germline gives CDR1 DFQATT, CDR2 SNEGSKA (reference sequence). Between the trimmed V and J ends, which lost 6 bases and 9 bases, there was a span of 12 bases. This CDR3 is built from 11 residues. The CDR3 loop is CSAEQGSEQFF. DNA of the CDR3: TGCAGTGCCGAACAGGGTAGTGAGCAGTTCTTC.

The chain uses TRBV2 and TRBJ2-2; 9 nucleotides agree with TRBD1. V was clipped by 8 bases and J by 4 bases; unmatched bases: 8. CDR1 is SNHLY, CDR2 FYNNEI, per germline. This CDR3 spans 15 amino acids. The CDR3 bases are TGTGCCAGCGAAACAGGGGGCTTGTCCACCGGGGAGCTGTTTTTT. Residues: CASETGGLSTGELFF.